This T cell receptor beta chain was sequenced in a study of blood T cell repertoires in COVID-19. At the level of the study: Italy, Spain and the United States were the sources of the convalescent and acute COVID-19 samples. PBMCs, B-cell-depleted T cells, or T cells were the source of the cDNA or gDNA that made up the material.

About this clone: Its ends do not fully match the called genes, so a read error is possible.

The authors' processing: Amplification of reference gene primers provided the estimated nucleated cell counts. Using immunoSEQ multiplex PCR, the repertoire was profiled, and TCRdb retains in-frame clones only, with some absent. Clonal size and the V and J genes are those of that table, whereas D and trimming came from the DNA. This table holds about 120,000 clones, around 89% found once. Germline CDR1 is LGHDT and CDR2 is YNNKEL (reference sequence). The CDR3 length is 15 residues. What was sequenced was peripheral blood. This sequence was found in a human donor with acute or convalescent COVID-19. The donor label of this sample is uncertain. The chain combines TRBV3-1 (or the pseudogene TRBV3-2) with TRBJ2-1, with 7 bases fitting TRBD1. CDR3 residues: CASTQGGATYNEQFF. The DNA of the CDR3 is TGTGCCAGCACCCAAGGGGGCGCGACCTACAATGAGCAGTTCTTC.